Listed below are T cell receptor beta chains from one sample, sequenced in a study of T-cell memory formation after mild COVID-19. MiXCR was run by TCRdb on the 5' RACE reads, yielding one entry per CDR3 protein. The sample contains 50,000 or so distinct CDR3 sequences, 10% to 15% of which appear only once. The specimen sequenced was PBMCs or a T cell subset sorted from them (not recorded which). Receptors originate from a man younger than 35 who had mild COVID-19 (a few samples of this study predate the infection). Cell type and time point are not known. The conserved cysteine and the conserved F or W are not part of the CDR3 here. Each record gives: J gene, V gene, D gene, CDR3 protein. D genes are given only for firm matches.

J gene: TRBJ2-5
V gene: TRBV7-9
D gene: .
CDR3 protein: ASSPQGETQY

J gene: TRBJ1-6
V gene: TRBV20-1
D gene: TRBD1
CDR3 protein: SARDTQGFDSPLH

J gene: TRBJ1-3
V gene: TRBV15
D gene: .
CDR3 protein: ATSRDPDNPGNTIY

J gene: TRBJ2-2
V gene: TRBV19
D gene: TRBD2
CDR3 protein: ASDQAGLMNTGELF

J gene: TRBJ2-5
V gene: TRBV18
D gene: .
CDR3 protein: ASSPPSTGQETQY

J gene: TRBJ1-1
V gene: TRBV5-1
D gene: .
CDR3 protein: ASSSFLGMNTEAF

J gene: TRBJ1-4
V gene: TRBV20-1
D gene: .
CDR3 protein: SARDQEWTTAEKLF

J gene: TRBJ1-5
V gene: TRBV30
D gene: .
CDR3 protein: AWSTLTGNQPQH

J gene: TRBJ2-1
V gene: TRBV10-3
D gene: TRBD1
CDR3 protein: AIRQQGVTDNEQF

J gene: TRBJ2-2
V gene: TRBV4-3
D gene: TRBD1
CDR3 protein: ASSGWDRDRTGELF

J gene: TRBJ2-3
V gene: TRBV12-3/TRBV12-4
D gene: .
CDR3 protein: ASSLGPQY

J gene: TRBJ1-5
V gene: TRBV20-1
D gene: .
CDR3 protein: SARPGQFRNQPQH

J gene: TRBJ2-3
V gene: TRBV5-1
D gene: .
CDR3 protein: ASSLERATDTQY

J gene: TRBJ2-3
V gene: TRBV5-5
D gene: .
CDR3 protein: ASDGADTQY

J gene: TRBJ1-1
V gene: TRBV5-1
D gene: TRBD1
CDR3 protein: ASSPTGAFTEAF

J gene: TRBJ2-3
V gene: TRBV24-1
D gene: .
CDR3 protein: ATMGRRYTDTQY

J gene: TRBJ2-2
V gene: TRBV4-3
D gene: .
CDR3 protein: ASSQESPQAGELF

J gene: TRBJ2-5
V gene: TRBV24-1
D gene: .
CDR3 protein: ATSGRGETQY

J gene: TRBJ1-6
V gene: TRBV9
D gene: .
CDR3 protein: ASSVGGSVNSPLH

J gene: TRBJ2-1
V gene: TRBV11-3
D gene: .
CDR3 protein: ASSVGQSSSYNEQF

J gene: TRBJ2-5
V gene: TRBV6-1
D gene: .
CDR3 protein: ASRAGTQETQY

J gene: TRBJ2-3
V gene: TRBV7-2
D gene: .
CDR3 protein: ASSLWSTQY